The clone carrying this T cell receptor beta chain was seen many times. This sample is drawn from a study of blood T cells in healthy people across ages. PCR was performed a second time for about 6 to 12 cycles using a sample-barcoded 5' primer and a J-beta primer mix. MiXCR, run by TCRdb on the 5' RACE reads, gives a single entry per CDR3 protein. The table lists about 830,000 distinct CDR3 sequences, approximately 65% of them singletons, with around a quarter in the top ten. V lost 6 bases and J lost 7, with 22 bases in between. CDR3 length equals 17 residues. J is TRBJ1-6 and V is TRBV12-3 or TRBV12-4; D may be TRBD1 (6 bases). The clonotype was recovered from a man aged 25 to 40 in good health. Sequenced: blood. The chain's CDR3 is CASSSTRQQGINSPLHF. The CDR3 coding sequence is TGTGCCAGCAGCTCTACCCGACAACAGGGAATAAATTCACCCCTCCACTTT.